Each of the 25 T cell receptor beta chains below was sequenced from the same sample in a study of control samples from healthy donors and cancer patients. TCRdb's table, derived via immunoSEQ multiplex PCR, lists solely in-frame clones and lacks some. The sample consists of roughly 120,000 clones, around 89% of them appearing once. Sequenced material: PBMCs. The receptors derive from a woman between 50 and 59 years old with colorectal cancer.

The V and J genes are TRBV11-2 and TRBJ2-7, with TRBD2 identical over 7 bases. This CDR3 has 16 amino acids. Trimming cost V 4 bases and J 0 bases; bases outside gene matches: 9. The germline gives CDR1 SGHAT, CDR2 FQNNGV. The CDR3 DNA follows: TGTGCCAGCAGCTCCTGGGGGAGGGCCGACTCCTACGAGCAGTACTTC. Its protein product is CASSSWGRADSYEQYF.

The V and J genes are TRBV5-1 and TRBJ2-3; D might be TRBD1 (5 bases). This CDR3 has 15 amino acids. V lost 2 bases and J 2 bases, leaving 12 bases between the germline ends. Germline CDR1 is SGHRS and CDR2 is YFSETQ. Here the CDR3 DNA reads TGCGCCAGCAGCTTCGATCAGGGCTACACAGATACGCAGTATTTT. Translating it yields CASSFDQGYTDTQYF.

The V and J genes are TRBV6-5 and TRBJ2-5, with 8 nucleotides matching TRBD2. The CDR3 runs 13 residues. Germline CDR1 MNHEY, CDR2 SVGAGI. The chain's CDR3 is CGTSGFLQETQYF. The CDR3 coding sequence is TGTGGTACTAGCGGATTTCTCCAAGAGACCCAGTACTTC.

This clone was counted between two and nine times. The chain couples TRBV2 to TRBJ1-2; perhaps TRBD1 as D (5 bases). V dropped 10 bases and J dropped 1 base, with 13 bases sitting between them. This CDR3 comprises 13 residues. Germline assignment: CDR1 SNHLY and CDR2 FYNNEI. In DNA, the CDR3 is TGTGCCACCGCACCAGACAGTAACTATGGCTACACCTTC. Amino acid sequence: CATAPDSNYGYTF.

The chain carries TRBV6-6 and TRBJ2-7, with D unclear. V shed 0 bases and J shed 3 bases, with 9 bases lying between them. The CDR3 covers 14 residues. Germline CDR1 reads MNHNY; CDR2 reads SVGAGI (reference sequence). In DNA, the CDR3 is TGTGCCAGCAGTTACTCGAAGGACGGCTACGAGCAGTACTTC. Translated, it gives CASSYSKDGYEQYF.

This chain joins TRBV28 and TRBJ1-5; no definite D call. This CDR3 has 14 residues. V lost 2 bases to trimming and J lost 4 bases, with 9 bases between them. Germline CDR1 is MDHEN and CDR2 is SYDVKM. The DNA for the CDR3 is TGTGCCAGCAGTTTAATAAGGAAAAATCAGCCCCAGCATTTT. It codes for CASSLIRKNQPQHF.

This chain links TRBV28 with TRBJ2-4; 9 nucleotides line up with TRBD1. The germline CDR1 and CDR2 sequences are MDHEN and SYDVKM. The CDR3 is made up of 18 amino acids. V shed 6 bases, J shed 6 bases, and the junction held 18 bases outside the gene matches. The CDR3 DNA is TGTGCCAGCAGCCAATTTTACAGGGGGCGGGATAGGGGAAACATTCAGTACTTC. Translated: CASSQFYRGRDRGNIQYF.

The CDR3 reads CASMDRVSGYTF. DNA of the CDR3: TGTGCCAGTATGGACAGGGTTTCGGGCTACACCTTC. This sequence joins TRBV19 and TRBJ1-2; 8 bases are a match to TRBD1. Germline V CDR1 and CDR2: LNHDA, SQIVND (reference sequence). The V and J ends lost 7 bases and 8 bases, in that order; junction bases with no gene match: 6. The CDR3 extends over 12 amino acids.

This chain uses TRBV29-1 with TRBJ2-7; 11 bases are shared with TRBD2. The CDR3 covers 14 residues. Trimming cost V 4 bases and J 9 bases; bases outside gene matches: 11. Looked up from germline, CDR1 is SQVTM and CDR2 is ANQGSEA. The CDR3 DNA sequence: TGCAGCGTTGTGACTAGCGGGGCCTCAGAGAGGCAGTACTTC. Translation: CSVVTSGASERQYF.

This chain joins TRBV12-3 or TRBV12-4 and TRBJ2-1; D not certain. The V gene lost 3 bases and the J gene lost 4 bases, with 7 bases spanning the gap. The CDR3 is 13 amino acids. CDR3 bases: TGTGCCAGCAGTTTTCTACAATACAATGAGCAGTTCTTC. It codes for CASSFLQYNEQFF.

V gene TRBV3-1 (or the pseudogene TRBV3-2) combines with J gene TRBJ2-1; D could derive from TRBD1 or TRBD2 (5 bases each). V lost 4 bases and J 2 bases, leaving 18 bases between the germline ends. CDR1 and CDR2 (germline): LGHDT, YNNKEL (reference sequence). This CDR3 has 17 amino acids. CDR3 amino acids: CASSRGSGGFTYNEQFF. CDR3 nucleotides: TGTGCCAGCAGCCGAGGCAGTGGGGGATTCACCTACAATGAGCAGTTCTTC.

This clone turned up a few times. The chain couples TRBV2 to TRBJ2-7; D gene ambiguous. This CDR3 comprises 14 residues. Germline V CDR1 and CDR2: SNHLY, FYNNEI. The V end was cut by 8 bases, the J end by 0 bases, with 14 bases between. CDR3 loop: CASQPDVGSYEQYF. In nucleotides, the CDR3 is TGTGCCAGCCAACCTGATGTAGGCTCCTACGAGCAGTACTTC.

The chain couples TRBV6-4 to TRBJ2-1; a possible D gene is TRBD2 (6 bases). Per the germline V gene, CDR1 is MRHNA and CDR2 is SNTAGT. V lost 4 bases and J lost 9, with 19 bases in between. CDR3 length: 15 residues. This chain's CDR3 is CASSVGGLPTPEQFF. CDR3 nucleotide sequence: TGTGCCAGCAGTGTGGGGGGTTTACCCACCCCTGAGCAGTTCTTC.

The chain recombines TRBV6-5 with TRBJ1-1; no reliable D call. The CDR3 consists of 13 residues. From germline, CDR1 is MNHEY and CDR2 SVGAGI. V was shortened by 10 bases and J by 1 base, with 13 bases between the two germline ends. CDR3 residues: CATLSGGNTEAFF. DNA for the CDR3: TGTGCCACCTTGTCCGGCGGGAACACTGAAGCTTTCTTT.

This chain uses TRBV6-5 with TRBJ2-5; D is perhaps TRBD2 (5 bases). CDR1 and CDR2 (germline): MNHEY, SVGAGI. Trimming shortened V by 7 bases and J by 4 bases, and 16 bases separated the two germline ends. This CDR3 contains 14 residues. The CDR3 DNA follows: TGTGCCAGCAAGCCGCCGGGTGGGAGAGAGACCCAGTACTTC. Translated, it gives CASKPPGGRETQYF.

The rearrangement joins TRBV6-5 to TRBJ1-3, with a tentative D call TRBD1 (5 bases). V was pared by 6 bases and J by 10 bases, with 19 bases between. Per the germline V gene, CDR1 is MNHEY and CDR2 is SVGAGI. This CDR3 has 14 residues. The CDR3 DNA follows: TGTGCCAGCAGCCGGACACCCTCTCTAACGACCATATATTTT. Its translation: CASSRTPSLTTIYF.

The CDR3 loop is CASSNRQAGNTIYF. The CDR3, as DNA: TGTGCCAGCAGTAACAGGCAAGCTGGAAACACCATATATTTT. This chain links TRBV6-5 with TRBJ1-3; possibly TRBD1 for D (5 bases). The CDR3 runs 14 residues. Germline CDR1 and CDR2: MNHEY and SVGAGI. Trimming removed 5 bases from V and 2 bases from J, with 10 bases in between.

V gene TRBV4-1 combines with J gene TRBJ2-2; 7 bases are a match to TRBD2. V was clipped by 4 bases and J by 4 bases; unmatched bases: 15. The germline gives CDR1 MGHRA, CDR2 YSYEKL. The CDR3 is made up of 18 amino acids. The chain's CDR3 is CASSLWVPGGGVTGELFF. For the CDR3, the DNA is TGCGCCAGCAGCCTGTGGGTCCCGGGGGGAGGGGTCACCGGGGAGCTGTTTTTT.

In DNA form, the CDR3 reads TGCGCCAGCAACTATGACGGGACTGTGAATGAAAAACTGTTTTTT. This translates into CASNYDGTVNEKLFF. The chain is built from TRBV4-1 and TRBJ1-4; TRBD1 is a possible D gene (5 bases). The ends were cut back, 7 bases at V and 5 bases at J, with 17 bases in the middle. CDR3 length: 15 residues. The germline V gene encodes CDR1 MGHRA and CDR2 YSYEKL.

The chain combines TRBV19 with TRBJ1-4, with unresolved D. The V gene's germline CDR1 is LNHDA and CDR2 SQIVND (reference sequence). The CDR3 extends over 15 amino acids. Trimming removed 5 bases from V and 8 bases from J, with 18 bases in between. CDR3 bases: TGTGCCAGTAGTGGCACTTCAGAGGGTCGCGAAAAACTGTTTTTT. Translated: CASSGTSEGREKLFF.

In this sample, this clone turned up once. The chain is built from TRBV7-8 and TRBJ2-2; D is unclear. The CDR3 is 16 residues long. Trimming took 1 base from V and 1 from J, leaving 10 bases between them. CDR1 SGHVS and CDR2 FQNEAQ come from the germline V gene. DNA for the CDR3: TGTGCCAGCAGCTTAGTTTCTTCCTTGAACACCGGGGAGCTGTTTTTT. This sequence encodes CASSLVSSLNTGELFF.

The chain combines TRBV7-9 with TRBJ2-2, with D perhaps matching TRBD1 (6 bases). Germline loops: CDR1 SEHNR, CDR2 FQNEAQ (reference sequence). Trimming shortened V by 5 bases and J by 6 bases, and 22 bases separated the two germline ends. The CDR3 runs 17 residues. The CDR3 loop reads CASSPPSWDMGAGELFF. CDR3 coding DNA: TGTGCCAGCAGCCCCCCCTCGTGGGACATGGGCGCCGGGGAGCTGTTTTTT.

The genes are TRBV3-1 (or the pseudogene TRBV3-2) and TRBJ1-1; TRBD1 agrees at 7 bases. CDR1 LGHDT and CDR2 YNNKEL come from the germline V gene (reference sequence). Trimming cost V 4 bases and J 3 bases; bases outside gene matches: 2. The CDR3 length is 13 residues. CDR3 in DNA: TGTGCCAGCAGCCGGGACAGAGACACTGAAGCTTTCTTT. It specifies CASSRDRDTEAFF.

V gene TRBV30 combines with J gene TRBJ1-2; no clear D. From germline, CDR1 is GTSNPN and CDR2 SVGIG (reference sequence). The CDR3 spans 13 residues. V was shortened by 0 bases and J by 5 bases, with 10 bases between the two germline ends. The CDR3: CAWSVPQKYGYTF. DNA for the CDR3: TGTGCCTGGAGTGTCCCACAGAAATATGGCTACACCTTC.

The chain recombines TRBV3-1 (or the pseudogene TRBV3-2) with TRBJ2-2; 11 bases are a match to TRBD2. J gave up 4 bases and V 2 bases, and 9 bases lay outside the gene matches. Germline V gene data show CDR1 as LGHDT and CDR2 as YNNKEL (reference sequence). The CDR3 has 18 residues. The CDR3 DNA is TGTGCCAGCAGCCAAACGGGGCTAGCGGGGGGTACCACCGGGGAGCTGTTTTTT. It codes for CASSQTGLAGGTTGELFF.